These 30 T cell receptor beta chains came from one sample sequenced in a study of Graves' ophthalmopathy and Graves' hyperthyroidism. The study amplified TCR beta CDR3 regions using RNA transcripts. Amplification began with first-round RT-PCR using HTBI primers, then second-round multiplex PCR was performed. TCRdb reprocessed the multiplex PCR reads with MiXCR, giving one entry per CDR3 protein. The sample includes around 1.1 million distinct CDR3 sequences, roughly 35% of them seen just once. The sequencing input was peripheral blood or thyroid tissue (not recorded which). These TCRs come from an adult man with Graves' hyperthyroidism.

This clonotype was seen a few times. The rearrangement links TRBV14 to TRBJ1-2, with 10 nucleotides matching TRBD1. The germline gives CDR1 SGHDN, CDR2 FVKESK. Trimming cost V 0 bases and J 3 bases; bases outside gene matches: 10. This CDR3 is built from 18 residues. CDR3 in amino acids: CASSQEGTGDFIHYGYTF. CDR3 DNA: TGTGCCAGCAGCCAAGAAGGGACAGGGGACTTTATTCACTATGGCTACACCTTC.

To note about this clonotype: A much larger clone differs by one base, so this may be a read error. For the CDR3, the DNA is TGCAGTGCTAGAGGCCGGGGACGAGGGACCCAGTACTTC. This sequence encodes CSARGRGRGTQYF. The chain links TRBV20-1 to TRBJ2-5, with D perhaps given as TRBD1 or TRBD2 (5 bases each). The germline V gene encodes CDR1 DFQATT and CDR2 SNEGSKA (reference sequence). Between the trimmed V and J ends, which lost 1 base and 7 bases, there was a span of 13 bases. The length of the CDR3 is 13 residues.

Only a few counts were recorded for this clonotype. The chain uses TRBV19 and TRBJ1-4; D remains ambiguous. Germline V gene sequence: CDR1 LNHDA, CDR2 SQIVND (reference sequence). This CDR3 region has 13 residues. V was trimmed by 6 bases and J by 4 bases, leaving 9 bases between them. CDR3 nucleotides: TGTGCCAGTAGAAAACAGATTAATGAAAAACTGTTTTTT. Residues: CASRKQINEKLFF.

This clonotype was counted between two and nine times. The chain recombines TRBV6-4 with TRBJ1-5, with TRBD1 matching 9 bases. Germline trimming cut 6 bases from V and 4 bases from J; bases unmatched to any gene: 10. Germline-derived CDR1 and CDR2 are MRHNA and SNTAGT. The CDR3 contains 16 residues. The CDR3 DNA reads TGTGCCAGCAGAGATCGGGGGACAGGGAGGAATCAGCCCCAGCATTTT. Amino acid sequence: CASRDRGTGRNQPQHF.

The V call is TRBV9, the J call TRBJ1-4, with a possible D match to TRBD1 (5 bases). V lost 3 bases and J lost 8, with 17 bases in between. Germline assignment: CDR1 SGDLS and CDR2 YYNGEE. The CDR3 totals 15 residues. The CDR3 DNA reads TGTGCCAGCAGCGCCAGCGGGGGTGGTAAGGAAAAACTGTTTTTT. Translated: CASSASGGGKEKLFF.

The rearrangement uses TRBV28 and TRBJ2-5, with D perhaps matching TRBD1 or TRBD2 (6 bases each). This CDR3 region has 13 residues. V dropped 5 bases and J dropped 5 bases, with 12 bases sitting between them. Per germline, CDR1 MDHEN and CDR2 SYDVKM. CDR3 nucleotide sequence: TGTGCCAGCAGTAACGGGGGCGGGGAGACCCAGTACTTC. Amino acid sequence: CASSNGGGETQYF. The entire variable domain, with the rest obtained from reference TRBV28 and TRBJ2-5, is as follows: DVKVTQSSRYLVKRTGEKVFLECVQDMDHENMFWYRQDPGLGLRLIYFSYDVKMKEKGDIPEGYSVSREKKERFSLILESASTNQTSMYLCASSNGGGETQYFGPGTRLLVL.

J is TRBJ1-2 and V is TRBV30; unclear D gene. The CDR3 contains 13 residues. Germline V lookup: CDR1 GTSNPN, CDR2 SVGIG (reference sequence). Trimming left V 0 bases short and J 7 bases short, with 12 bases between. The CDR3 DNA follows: TGTGCCTGGAGTGTCGACGGAATCGGTGGCTACACCTTC. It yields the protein CAWSVDGIGGYTF.

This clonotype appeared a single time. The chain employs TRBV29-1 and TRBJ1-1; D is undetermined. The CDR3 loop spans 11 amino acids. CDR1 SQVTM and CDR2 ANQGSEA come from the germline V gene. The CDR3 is CGHCRATEAFF. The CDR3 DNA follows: TGCGGTCATTGTCGTGCCACTGAAGCTTTCTTT.

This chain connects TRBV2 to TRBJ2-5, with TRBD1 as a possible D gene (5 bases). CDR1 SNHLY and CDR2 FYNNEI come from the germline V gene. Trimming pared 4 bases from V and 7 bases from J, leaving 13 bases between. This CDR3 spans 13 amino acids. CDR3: CASSGEEGATQYF. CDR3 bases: TGTGCCAGCAGTGGAGAAGAAGGGGCGACCCAGTACTTC. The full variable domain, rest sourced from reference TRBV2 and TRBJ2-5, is EPEVTQTPSHQVTQMGQEVILRCVPISNHLYFYWYRQILGQKVEFLVSFYNNEISEKSEIFDDQFSVERPDGSNFTLKIRSTKLEDSAMYFCASSGEEGATQYFGPGTRLLVL.

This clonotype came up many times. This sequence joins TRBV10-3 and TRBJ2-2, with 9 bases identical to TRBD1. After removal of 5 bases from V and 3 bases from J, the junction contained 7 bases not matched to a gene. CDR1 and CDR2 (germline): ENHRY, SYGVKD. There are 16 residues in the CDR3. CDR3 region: CAISSGTGIYTGELFF. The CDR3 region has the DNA TGTGCCATCAGTTCCGGGACAGGGATTTACACCGGGGAGCTGTTTTTT.

CDR3 sequence reads: CASSMPQGADTGELFF. Here the CDR3 DNA reads TGTGCCAGTAGTATGCCGCAGGGGGCCGACACCGGGGAGCTGTTTTTT. The chain joins TRBV19 to TRBJ2-2; the match to TRBD1 covers 8 bases. The CDR3 sequence is 16 residues long. V was clipped by 3 bases and J by 3 bases; unmatched bases: 6. Germline lookup yields CDR1 LNHDA and CDR2 SQIVND (reference sequence).

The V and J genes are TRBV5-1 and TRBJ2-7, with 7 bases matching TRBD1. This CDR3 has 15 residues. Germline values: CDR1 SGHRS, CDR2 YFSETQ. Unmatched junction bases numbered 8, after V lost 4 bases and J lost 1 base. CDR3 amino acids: CASSLPTGYSYEQYF. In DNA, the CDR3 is TGCGCCAGCAGCCTACCGACAGGGTATTCCTACGAGCAGTACTTC.

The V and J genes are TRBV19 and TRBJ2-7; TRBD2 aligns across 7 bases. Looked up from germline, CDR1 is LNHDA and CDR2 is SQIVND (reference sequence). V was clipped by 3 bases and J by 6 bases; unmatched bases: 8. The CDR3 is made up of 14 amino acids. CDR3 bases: TGTGCCAGTAGTATGAGCGGGGCAGGGCTCGAGCAGTACTTC. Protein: CASSMSGAGLEQYF. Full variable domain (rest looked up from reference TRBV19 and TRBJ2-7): DGGITQSPKYLFRKEGQNVTLSCEQNLNHDAMYWYRQDPGQGLRLIYYSQIVNDFQKGDIAEGYSVSREKKESFPLTVTSAQKNPTAFYLCASSMSGAGLEQYFGPGTRLTVT.

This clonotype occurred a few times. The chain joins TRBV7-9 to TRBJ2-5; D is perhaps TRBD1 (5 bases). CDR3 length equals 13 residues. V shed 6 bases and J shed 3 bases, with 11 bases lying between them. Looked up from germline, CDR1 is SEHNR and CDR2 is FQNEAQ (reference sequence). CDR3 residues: CASSPPTEETQYF. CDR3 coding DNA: TGTGCCAGCAGTCCTCCGACAGAAGAGACCCAGTACTTC.

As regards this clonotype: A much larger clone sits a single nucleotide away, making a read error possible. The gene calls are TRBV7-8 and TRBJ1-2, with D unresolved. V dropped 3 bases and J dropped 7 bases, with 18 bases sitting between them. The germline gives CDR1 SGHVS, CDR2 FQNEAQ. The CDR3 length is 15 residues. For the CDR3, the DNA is TGTGCCAGCAGCTTTATACCTAGCGTTTGGGGTGGCTACACCTTC. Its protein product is CASSFIPSVWGGYTF.

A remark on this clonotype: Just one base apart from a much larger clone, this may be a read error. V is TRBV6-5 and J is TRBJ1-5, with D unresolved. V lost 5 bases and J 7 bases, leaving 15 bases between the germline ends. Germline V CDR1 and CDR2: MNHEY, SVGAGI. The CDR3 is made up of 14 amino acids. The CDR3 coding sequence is TGTGCCAGCAGTGACGCCAGGAACAGCCAGCCCCAGCATTTT. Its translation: CASSDARNSQPQHF.

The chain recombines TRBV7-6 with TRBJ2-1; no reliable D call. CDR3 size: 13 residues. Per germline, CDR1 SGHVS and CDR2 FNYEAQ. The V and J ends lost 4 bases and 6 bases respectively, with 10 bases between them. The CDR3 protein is CASSYTEPNEQFF. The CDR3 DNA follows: TGTGCCAGCAGCTATACCGAACCCAATGAGCAGTTCTTC.

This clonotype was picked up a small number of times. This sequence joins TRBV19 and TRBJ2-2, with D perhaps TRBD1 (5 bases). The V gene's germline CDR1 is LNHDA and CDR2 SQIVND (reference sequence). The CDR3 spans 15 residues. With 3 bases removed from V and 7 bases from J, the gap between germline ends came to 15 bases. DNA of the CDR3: TGTGCCAGTAGTATTAGGGCAGGGCCCGGCGGGGAGCTGTTTTTT. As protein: CASSIRAGPGGELFF.

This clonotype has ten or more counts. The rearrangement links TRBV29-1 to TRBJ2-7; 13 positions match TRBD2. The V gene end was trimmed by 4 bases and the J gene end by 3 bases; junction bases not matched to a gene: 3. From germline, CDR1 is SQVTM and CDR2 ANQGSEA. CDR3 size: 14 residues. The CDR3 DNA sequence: TGCAGCGTTGTTGGACTAGCGGGAGTCTACGAGCAGTACTTC. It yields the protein CSVVGLAGVYEQYF.

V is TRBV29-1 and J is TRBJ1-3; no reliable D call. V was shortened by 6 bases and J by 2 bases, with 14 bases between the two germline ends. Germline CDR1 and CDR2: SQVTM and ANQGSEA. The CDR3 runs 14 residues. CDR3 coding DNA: TGCAGCGTCCACCTGGGCGTAACTGGAAACACCATATATTTT. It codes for CSVHLGVTGNTIYF.

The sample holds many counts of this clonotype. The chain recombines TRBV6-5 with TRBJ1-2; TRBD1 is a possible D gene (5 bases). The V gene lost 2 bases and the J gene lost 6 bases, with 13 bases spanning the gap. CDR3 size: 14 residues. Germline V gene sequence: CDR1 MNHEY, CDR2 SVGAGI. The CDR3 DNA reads TGTGCCAGCAGTTACCGTCAGGGCATCAATGGCTACACCTTC. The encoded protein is CASSYRQGINGYTF.

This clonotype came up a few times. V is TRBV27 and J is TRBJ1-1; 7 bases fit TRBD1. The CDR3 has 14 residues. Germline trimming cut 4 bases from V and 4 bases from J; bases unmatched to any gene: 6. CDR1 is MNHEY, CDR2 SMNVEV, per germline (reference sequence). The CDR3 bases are TGTGCCAGCAGTTCAATTCGACAGGGCACTGAAGCTTTCTTT. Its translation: CASSSIRQGTEAFF.

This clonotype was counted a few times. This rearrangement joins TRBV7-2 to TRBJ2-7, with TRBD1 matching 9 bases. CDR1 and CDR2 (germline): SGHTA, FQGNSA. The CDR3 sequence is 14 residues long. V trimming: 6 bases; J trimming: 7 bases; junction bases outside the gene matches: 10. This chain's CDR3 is CASSSEYRGQEQYF. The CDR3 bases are TGTGCCAGCAGTTCGGAATACAGGGGGCAAGAGCAGTACTTC.

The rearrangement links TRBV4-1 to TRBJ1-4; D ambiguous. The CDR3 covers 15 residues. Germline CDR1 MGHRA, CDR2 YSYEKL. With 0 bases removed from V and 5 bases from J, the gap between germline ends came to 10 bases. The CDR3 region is CASSQEGMMNEKLFF. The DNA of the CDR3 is TGCGCCAGCAGCCAAGAAGGCATGATGAATGAAAAACTGTTTTTT.

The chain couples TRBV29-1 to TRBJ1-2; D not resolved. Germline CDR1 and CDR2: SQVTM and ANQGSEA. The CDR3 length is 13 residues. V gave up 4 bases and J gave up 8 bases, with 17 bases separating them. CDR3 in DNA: TGCAGCGTTGCTCCGGACCCGGCGGAAGGCTACACCTTC. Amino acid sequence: CSVAPDPAEGYTF.

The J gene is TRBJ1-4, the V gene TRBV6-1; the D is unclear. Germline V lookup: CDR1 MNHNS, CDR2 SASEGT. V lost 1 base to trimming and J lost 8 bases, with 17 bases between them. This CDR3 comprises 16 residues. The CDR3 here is CASSEGSGRRWEKLFF. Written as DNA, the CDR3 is TGTGCCAGCAGTGAAGGGAGTGGCAGGCGCTGGGAAAAACTGTTTTTT.

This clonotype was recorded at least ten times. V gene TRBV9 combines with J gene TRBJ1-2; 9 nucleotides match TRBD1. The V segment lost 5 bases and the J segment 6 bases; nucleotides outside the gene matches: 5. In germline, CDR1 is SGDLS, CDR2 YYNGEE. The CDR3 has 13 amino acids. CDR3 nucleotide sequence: TGTGCCAGCAGGAGAACAGGGGGCAATGGCTACACCTTC. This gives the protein CASRRTGGNGYTF.

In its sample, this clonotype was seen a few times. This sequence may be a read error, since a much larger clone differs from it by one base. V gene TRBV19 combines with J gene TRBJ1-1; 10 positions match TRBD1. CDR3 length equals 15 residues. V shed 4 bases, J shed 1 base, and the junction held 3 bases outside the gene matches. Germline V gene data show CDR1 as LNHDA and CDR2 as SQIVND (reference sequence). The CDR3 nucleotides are TGTGCCAGTAGTACCGGGACAGGGGCGAACACTGAAGCTTTCTTT. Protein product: CASSTGTGANTEAFF.

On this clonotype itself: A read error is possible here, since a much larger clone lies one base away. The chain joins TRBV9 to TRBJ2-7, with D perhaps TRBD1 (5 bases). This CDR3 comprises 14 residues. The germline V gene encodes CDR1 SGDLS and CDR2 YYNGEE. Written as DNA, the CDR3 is TGTGCCAGCAGCGTAGCTGACAGAACCTACGAGCGGTACTTC. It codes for CASSVADRTYERYF.

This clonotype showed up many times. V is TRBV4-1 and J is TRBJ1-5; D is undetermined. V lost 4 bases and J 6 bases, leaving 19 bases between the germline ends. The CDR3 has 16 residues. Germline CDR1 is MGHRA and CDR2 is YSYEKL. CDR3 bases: TGCGCCAGCAGCCTAAAGATAGGCGAGGCAGGTCAGCCCCAGCATTTT. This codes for CASSLKIGEAGQPQHF.